This T cell receptor (beta chain) emerged from a study of OX40 agonist ivuxolimab in advanced cancers. The table came from immunoSEQ multiplex PCR; TCRdb's copy has only in-frame clones and leaves some out. The table has about 80,000 clones, roughly four fifths seen once. With 10 bases removed from V and 5 bases from J, the gap between germline ends came to 12 bases. The CDR3 contains 12 residues. The V gene's germline CDR1 is SGHVS and CDR2 FQNEAQ. This TCR was recovered from an adult with an advanced solid tumor such as melanoma, head and neck, liver or kidney cancer. Sequenced here: CD4+ or CD8+ T cells sorted from blood, sampled in a trial of the OX40 agonist ivuxolimab. The rearrangement links TRBV7-8 to TRBJ2-1; D is uncertain. The CDR3 DNA reads TGTGCCACGCACCCGTCAAACAATGAGCAGTTCTTC. It encodes CATHPSNNEQFF.